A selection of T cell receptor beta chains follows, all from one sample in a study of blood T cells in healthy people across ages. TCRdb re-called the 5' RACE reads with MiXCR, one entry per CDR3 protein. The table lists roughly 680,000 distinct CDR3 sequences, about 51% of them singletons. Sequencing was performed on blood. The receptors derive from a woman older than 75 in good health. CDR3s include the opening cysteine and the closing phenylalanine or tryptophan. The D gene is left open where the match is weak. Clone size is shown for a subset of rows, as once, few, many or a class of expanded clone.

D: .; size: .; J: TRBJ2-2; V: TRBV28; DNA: TGTGCCAGCAGTTTCAAGGGGAACACCGGGGAGCTGTTTTTT; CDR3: CASSFKGNTGELFF
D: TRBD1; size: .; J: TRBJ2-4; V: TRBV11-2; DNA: TGTGCCAGCAGATGGACAGGGAGAATTATTCAGTACTTC; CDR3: CASRWTGRIIQYF
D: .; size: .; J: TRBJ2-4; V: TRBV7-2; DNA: TGTGCCAGCAGCGTTTGGTGGGACAAAAACATTCAGTACTTC; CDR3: CASSVWWDKNIQYF
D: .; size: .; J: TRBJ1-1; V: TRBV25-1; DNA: TGTGCCAGCAGTGAAGTTTACACAAACACTGAAGCTTTCTTT; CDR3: CASSEVYTNTEAFF
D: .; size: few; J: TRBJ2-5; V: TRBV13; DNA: TGTGCCAGCAGCTTTGGTGGGGCCACGGACCAGTACTTC; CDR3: CASSFGGATDQYF
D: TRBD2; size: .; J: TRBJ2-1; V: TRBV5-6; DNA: TGTGCCAGCAGCTCAGAGACTAGCGGGGTTAGCTACAATGAGCAGTTCTTC; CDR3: CASSSETSGVSYNEQFF
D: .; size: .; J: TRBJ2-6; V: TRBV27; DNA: TGTGCCAGCAGCAGGGTAACTGGGGCCAACGTCCTGACTTTC; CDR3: CASSRVTGANVLTF
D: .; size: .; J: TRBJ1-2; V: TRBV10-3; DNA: TGTGCCATCAGTACCGGGACCAGCCTCTATGGCTACACCTTC; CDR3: CAISTGTSLYGYTF
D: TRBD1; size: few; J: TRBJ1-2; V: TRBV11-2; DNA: TGTGCCAGCAGCTCCGGGACAGGGGGCCTTGGTGATGGCTACACCTTC; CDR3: CASSSGTGGLGDGYTF
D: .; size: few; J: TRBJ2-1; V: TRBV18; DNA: TGTGCCAGCTCCGTGGCAAAGCAAGACAATGAGCAGTTCTTC; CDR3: CASSVAKQDNEQFF
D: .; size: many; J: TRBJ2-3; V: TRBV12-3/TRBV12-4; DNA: TGTGCCAGCAGTTTCTTACCAGATACGCAGTATTTT; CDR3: CASSFLPDTQYF
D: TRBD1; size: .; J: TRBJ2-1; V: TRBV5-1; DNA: TGCGCCAGCGGAGGTTTCGCCGGGACAGTTACAAATGAGCAGTTCTTC; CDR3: CASGGFAGTVTNEQFF
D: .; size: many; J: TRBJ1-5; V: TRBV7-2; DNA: TGTGCCAGCAGCCCGAGGACAGCCGCGTGGCCCCAGCATTTT; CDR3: CASSPRTAAWPQHF
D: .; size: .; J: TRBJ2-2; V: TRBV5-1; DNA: TGCGCCAGCAGCCGTCCAACAGGGACCGGGGAGCTGTTTTTT; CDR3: CASSRPTGTGELFF
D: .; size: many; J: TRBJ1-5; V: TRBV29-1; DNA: TGCAGCGTTGACCAAGGGGTAAATCAGCCCCAGCATTTT; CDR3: CSVDQGVNQPQHF
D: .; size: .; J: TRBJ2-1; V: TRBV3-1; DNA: TGTGCCAGCAGCCAAGCACTAGGCCTATCCTACAATGAGCAGTTCTTC; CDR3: CASSQALGLSYNEQFF
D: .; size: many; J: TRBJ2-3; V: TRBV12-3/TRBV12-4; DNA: TGTGCCAGCAGTTTAACATCACAGGGAACGCAGTATTTT; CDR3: CASSLTSQGTQYF
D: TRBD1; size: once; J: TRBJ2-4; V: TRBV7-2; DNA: TGTGCCAGCAGCACTGGGACAGGGCAAAACATTCAGTACTTC; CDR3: CASSTGTGQNIQYF
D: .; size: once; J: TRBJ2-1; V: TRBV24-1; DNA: TGTGCCACCCAAGCCGGGGGACCCTACAATGAGCAGTTCTTC; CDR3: CATQAGGPYNEQFF
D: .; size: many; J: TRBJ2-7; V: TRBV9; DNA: TGTGCCAGCAGCGTAGATCCCGGTAGCTCCTACGAGCAGTACTTC; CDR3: CASSVDPGSSYEQYF
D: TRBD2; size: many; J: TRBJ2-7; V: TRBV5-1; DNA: TGCGCCAGCACCCCCCGACTAGCGGGAAACGAGCAGTACTTC; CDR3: CASTPRLAGNEQYF
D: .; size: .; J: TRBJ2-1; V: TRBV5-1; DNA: TGCGCCAGCAGCTTGGATGGGGGCCAAATTCACAATGAGCAGTTCTTC; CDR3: CASSLDGGQIHNEQFF
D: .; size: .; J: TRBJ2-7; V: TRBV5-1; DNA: TGCGCCAGCAGCTTGACACAAGGCCCCTACGAGCAGTACTTC; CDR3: CASSLTQGPYEQYF
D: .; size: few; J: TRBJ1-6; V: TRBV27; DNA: TGTGCCAGCAGTTCCCCGGGGAATTCACCCCTCCACTTT; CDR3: CASSSPGNSPLHF
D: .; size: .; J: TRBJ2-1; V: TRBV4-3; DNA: TGCGCCAGCAGCGCCTCCGGGAGCCCCAGTCCCAATGAGCAGTTCTTC; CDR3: CASSASGSPSPNEQFF
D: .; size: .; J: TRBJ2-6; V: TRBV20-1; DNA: TGCAGTGCTCCCCTAGACGCGGCCAACGTCCTGACTTTC; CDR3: CSAPLDAANVLTF
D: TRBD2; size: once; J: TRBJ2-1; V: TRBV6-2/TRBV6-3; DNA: TGTGCCATCTTCGGGGGACTAGCTTACAATGAGCAGTTCTTC; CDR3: CAIFGGLAYNEQFF
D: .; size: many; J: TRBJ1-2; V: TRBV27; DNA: TGTGCCAGCAGTCCCGCTCTGGGAATAGATGGCTACACCTTC; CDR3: CASSPALGIDGYTF
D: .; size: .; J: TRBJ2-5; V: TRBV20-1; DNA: TGCAGTGCTCGATCACTAGTCCAAGTAGAGACCCAGTACTTC; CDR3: CSARSLVQVETQYF
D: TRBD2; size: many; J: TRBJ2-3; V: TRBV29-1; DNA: TGCAGCGTTGGGGGGGGTAGCGGAGGATCTAGCACAGATACGCAGTATTTT; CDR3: CSVGGGSGGSSTDTQYF
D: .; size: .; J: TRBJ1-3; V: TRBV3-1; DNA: TGTGCCAGCAGCCAACTAGACTCAGGAAACACCATATATTTT; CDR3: CASSQLDSGNTIYF
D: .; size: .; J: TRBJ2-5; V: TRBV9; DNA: TGTGCCAGCAGCCCCCAGGGGGGAATTGGAGAGACCCAGTACTTC; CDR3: CASSPQGGIGETQYF
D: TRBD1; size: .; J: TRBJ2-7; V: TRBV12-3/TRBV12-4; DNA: TGTGCCAGCAGTTACGGACAGGCAGGGGGCGTCTACGAGCAGTACTTC; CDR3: CASSYGQAGGVYEQYF
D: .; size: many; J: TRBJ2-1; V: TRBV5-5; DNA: TGTGCCAGCAGCTTTGGGACCCTCGAGGGGGAGCAGTTCTTC; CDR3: CASSFGTLEGEQFF
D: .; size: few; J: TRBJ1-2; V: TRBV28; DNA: TGTGCCAGCAGCTCGGGCGGGGAGCCCCCTAACTATGGCTACACCTTC; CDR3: CASSSGGEPPNYGYTF